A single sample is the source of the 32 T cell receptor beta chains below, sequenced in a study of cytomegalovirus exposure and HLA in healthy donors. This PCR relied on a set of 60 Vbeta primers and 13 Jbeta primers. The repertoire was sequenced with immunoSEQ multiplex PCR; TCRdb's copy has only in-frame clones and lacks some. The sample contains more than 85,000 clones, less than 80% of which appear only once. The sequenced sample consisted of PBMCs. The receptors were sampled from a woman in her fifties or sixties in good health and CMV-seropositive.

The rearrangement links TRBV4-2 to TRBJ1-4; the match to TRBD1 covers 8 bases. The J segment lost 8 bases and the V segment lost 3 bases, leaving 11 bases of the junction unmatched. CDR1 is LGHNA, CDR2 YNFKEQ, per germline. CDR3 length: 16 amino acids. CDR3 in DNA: TGTGCCAGCAGCCAGCAGACAGGGGCTGGCTCCGAAAAACTGTTTTTT. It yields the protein CASSQQTGAGSEKLFF.

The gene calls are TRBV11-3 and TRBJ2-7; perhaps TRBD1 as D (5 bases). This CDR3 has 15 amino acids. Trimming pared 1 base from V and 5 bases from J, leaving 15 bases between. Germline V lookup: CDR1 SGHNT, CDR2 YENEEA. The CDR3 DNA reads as TGTGCCAGCAGCTTAGGCACACATACAGGTGACGAGCAGTACTTC. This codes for CASSLGTHTGDEQYF.

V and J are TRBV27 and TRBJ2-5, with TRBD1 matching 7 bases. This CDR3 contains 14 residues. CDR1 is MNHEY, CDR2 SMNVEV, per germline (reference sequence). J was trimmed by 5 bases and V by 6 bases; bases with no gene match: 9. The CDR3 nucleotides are TGTGCCAGCAGAAGGGACAGCCAGAGGGAGACCCAGTACTTC. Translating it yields CASRRDSQRETQYF.

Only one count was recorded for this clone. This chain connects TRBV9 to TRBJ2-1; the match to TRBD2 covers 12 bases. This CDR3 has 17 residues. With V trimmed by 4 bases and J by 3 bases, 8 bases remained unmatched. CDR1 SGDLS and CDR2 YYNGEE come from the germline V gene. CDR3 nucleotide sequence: TGTGCCAGCAGCTTTAGTCTAGCGGGGGGGGTCTACAATGAGCAGTTCTTC. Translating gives CASSFSLAGGVYNEQFF.

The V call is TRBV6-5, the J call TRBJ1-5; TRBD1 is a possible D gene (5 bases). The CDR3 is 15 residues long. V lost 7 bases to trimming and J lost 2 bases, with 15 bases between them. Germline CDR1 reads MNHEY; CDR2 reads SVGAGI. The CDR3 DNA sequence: TGTGCCAGCAACTCGGGGGGAGGGGGCAATCAGCCCCAGCATTTT. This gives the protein CASNSGGGGNQPQHF.

This CDR3 reads CAISDRWAGEAFF. In DNA, the CDR3 is TGTGCCATCAGTGACAGGTGGGCTGGTGAAGCTTTCTTT. The V and J genes are TRBV10-3 and TRBJ1-1; D not resolved. The germline V gene encodes CDR1 ENHRY and CDR2 SYGVKD. The length of the CDR3 is 13 residues. With 3 bases removed from V and 7 bases from J, the gap between germline ends came to 12 bases.

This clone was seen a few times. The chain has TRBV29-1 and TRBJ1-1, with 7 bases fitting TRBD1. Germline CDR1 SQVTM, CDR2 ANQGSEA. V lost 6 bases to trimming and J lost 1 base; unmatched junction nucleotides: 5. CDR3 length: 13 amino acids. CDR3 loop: CSVAGTANTEAFF. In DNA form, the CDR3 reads TGCAGCGTGGCCGGGACAGCGAACACTGAAGCTTTCTTT. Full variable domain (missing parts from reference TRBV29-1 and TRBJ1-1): SAVISQKPSRDICQRGTSLTIQCQVDSQVTMMFWYRQQPGQSLTLIATANQGSEATYESGFVIDKFPISRPNLTFSTLTVSNMSPEDSSIYLCSVAGTANTEAFFGQGTRLTVV.

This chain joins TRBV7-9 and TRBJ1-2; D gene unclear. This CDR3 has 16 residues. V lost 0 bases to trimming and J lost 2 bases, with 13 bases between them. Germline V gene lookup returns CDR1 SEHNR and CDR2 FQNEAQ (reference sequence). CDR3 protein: CASSLALEVLNYGYTF. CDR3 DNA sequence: TGTGCCAGCAGCTTAGCGTTAGAGGTCCTAAACTATGGCTACACCTTC.

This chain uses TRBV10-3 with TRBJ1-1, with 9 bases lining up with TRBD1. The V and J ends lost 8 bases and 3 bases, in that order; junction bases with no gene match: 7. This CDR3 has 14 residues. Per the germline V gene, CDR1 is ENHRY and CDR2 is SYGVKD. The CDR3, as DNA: TGTGCCATCTCTAGGGACAGGGTTGACACTGAAGCTTTCTTT. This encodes CAISRDRVDTEAFF.

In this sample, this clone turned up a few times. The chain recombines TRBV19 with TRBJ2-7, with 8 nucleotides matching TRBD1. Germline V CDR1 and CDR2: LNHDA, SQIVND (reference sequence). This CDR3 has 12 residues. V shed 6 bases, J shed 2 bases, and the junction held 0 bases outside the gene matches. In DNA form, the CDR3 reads TGTGCCAGTAGGGACAGGGCCTACGAGCAGTACTTC. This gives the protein CASRDRAYEQYF.

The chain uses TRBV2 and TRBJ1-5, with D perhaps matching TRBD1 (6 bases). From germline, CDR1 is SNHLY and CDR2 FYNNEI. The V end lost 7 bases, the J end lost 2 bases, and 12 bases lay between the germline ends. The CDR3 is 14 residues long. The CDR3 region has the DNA TGTGCCAGCAAACAGGGACCCGGCAATCAGCCCCAGCATTTT. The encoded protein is CASKQGPGNQPQHF.

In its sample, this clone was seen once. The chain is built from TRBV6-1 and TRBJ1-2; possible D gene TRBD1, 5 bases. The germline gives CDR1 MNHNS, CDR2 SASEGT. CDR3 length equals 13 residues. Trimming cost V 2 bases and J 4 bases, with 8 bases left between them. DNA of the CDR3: TGTGCCAGCAGTGAAAGGACACCCTATGGCTACACCTTC. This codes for CASSERTPYGYTF.

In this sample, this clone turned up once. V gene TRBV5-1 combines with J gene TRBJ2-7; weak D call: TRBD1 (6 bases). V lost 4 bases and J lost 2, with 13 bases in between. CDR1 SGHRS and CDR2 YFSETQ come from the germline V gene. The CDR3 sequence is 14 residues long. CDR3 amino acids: CASSLGAPTYEQYF. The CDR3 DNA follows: TGCGCCAGCAGCCTGGGGGCCCCAACCTACGAGCAGTACTTC.

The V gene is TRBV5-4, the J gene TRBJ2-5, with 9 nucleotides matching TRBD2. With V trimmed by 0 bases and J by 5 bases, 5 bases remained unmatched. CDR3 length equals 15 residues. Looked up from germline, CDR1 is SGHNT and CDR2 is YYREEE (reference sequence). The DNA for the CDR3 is TGTGCCAGCAGCTTGGGCGGGGGGGCGGGGGAGACCCAGTACTTC. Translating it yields CASSLGGGAGETQYF.

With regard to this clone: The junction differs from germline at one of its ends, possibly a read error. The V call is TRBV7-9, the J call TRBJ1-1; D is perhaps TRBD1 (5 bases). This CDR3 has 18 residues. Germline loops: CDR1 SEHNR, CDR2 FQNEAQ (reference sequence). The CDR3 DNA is TGTTCCAGCTCTGGCCGGACACTAAGCGGGCCAGGGAGCACTGAAGCTTTCTTT. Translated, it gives CSSSGRTLSGPGSTEAFF.

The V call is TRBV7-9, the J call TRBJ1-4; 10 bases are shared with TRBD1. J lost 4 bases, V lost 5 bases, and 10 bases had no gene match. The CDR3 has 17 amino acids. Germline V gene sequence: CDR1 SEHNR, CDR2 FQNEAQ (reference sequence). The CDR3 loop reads CASSRPGTGAGNEKLFF. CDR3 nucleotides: TGTGCCAGCAGCCGCCCCGGGACAGGGGCTGGTAATGAAAAACTGTTTTTT.

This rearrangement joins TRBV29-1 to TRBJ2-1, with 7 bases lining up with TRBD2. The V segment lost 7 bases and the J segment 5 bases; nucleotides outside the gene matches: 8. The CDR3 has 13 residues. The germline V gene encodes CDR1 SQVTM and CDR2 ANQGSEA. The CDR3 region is CSAAGTTNNEQFF. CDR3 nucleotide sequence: TGCAGCGCGGCCGGGACTACTAACAATGAGCAGTTCTTC.

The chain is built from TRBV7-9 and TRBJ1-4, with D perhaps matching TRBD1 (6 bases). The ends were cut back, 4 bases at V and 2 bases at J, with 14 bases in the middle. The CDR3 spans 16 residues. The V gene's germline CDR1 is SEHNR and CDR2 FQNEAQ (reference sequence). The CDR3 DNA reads TGTGCCAGCAGCTCAGCCAGGACAGCGACTAATGAAAAACTGTTTTTT. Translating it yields CASSSARTATNEKLFF. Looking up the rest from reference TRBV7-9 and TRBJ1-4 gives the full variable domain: DTGVSQNPRHKITKRGQNVTFRCDPISEHNRLYWYRQTLGQGPEFLTYFQNEAQLEKSRLLSDRFSAERPKGSFSTLEIQRTEQGDSAMYLCASSSARTATNEKLFFGSGTQLSVL.

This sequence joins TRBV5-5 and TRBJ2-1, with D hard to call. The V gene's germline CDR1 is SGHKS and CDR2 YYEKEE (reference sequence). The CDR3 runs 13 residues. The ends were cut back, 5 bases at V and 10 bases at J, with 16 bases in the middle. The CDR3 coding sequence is TGTGCCAGCAGTTCCATTGGGCTCAACGAGCAGTTCTTC. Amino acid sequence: CASSSIGLNEQFF.

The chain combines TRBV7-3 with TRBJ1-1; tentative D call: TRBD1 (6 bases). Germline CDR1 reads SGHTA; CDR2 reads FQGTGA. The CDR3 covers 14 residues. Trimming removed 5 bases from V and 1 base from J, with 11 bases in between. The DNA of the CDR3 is TGTGCCAGCAGCGTACAGGGTTCGAACACTGAAGCTTTCTTT. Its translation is CASSVQGSNTEAFF.

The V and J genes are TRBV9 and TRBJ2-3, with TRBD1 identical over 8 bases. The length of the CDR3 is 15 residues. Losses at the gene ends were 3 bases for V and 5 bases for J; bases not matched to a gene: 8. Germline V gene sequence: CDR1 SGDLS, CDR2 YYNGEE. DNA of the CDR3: TGTGCCAGCAGCGCTCAGGGGGACAGGAAAGATACGCAGTATTTT. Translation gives CASSAQGDRKDTQYF.

The CDR3 DNA reads TGCGCCAGCAGCCAAGATCAGAACACCGGGGAGCTGTTTTTT. This translates into CASSQDQNTGELFF. The gene calls are TRBV4-3 and TRBJ2-2, with D unresolved. Trimming took off 0 bases at V and 1 base at J, with 3 bases between the two ends. Germline V gene lookup returns CDR1 LGHNA and CDR2 YSLEER. The CDR3 totals 14 residues.

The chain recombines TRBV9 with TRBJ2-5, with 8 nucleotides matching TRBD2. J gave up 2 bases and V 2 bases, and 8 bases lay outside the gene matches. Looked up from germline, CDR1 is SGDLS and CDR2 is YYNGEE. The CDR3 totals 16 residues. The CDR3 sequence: CASSVGGLAGQETQYF. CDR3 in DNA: TGTGCCAGCAGCGTCGGGGGGCTAGCGGGTCAAGAGACCCAGTACTTC.

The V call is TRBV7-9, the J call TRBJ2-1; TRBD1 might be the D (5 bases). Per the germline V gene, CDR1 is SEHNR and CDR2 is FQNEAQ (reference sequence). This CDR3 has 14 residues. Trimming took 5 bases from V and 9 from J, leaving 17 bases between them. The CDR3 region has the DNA TGTGCCAGCAGCCCTCCGGTTGTGGGGCGTGAGCAGTTCTTC. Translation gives CASSPPVVGREQFF.

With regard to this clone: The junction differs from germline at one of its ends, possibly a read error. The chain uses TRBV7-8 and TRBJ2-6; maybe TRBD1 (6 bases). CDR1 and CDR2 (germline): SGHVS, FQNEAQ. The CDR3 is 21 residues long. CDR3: CASSFDPTLEQGRHGANGLTF. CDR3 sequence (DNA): TGTGCCAGCAGCTTCGACCCCACCTTGGAACAGGGCCGCCATGGGGCCAACGGCCTGACTTTC. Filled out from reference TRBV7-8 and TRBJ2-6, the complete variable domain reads GAGVSQSPRYKVAKRGQDVALRCDPISGHVSLFWYQQALGQGPEFLTYFQNEAQLDKSGLPSDRFFAERPEGSVSTLKIQRTQQEDSAVYLCASSFDPTLEQGRHGANGLTFGAGSRLTVL.

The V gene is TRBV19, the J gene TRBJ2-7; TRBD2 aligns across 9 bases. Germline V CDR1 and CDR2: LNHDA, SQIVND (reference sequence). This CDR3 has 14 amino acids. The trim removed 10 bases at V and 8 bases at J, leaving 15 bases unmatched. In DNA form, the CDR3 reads TGTGCCACCTCAGGTAGCGGGGGTCGTGGAAAGCAGTACTTC. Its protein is CATSGSGGRGKQYF. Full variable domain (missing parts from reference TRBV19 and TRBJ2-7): DGGITQSPKYLFRKEGQNVTLSCEQNLNHDAMYWYRQDPGQGLRLIYYSQIVNDFQKGDIAEGYSVSREKKESFPLTVTSAQKNPTAFYLCATSGSGGRGKQYFGPGTRLTVT.

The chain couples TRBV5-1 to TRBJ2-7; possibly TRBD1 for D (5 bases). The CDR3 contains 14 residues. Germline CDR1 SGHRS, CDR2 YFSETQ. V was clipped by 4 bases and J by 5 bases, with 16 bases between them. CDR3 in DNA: TGCGCCAGCAGCATGGGGCAGGCCCTCAACGAGCAGTACTTC. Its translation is CASSMGQALNEQYF.

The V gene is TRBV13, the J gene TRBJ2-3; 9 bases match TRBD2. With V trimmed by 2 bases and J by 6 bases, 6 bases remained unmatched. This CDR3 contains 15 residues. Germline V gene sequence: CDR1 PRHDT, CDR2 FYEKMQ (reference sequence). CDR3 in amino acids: CASSLRTSAGDTQYF. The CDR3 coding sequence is TGTGCCAGCAGCTTAAGGACTAGCGCTGGGGATACGCAGTATTTT.

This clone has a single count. The chain's CDR3 is CASDWDSGAMVAQYF. CDR3 sequence (DNA): TGTGCCAGCGACTGGGATAGCGGGGCCATGGTGGCCCAGTACTTC. J is TRBJ2-5 and V is TRBV6-1; TRBD2 aligns across 8 bases. The V gene end was trimmed by 8 bases and the J gene end by 9 bases; junction bases not matched to a gene: 17. CDR1 is MNHNS and CDR2 is SASEGT in the germline V gene. This CDR3 has 15 amino acids.

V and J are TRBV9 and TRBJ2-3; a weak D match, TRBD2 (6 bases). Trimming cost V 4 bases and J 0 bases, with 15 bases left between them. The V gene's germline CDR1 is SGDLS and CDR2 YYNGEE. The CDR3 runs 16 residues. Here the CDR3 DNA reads TGTGCCAGCAGCCCTAGGGACTCATCGAGCACAGATACGCAGTATTTT. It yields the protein CASSPRDSSSTDTQYF.

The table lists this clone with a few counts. CDR3 coding DNA: TGTGCCAGCAGTTACCCGGGGTCTGAGACCCAGTACTTC. It encodes CASSYPGSETQYF. The chain links TRBV6-5 to TRBJ2-5, with D possibly matching TRBD2 (5 bases). This CDR3 region has 13 residues. Per germline, CDR1 MNHEY and CDR2 SVGAGI. Trimming removed 2 bases at V and 5 bases at J, with 9 bases between.

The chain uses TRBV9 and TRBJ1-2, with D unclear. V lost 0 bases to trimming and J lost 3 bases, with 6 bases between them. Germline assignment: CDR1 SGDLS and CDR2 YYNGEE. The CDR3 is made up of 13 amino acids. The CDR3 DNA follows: TGTGCCAGCAGCGTAGCTCCTGACTATGGCTACACCTTC. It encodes CASSVAPDYGYTF.